This T cell receptor (beta chain) came from a study of type 1 and type 2 diabetes patients. The CDR3 extends over 11 amino acids. CDR1 and CDR2 from the germline V gene are SQVTM and ANQGSEA. V lost 3 bases and J lost 6, with 8 bases in between. Genomic DNA was the PCR template. Multiplex PCR with 30 forward and 13 reverse primers amplified the TCR beta CDR3. One entry per CDR3 protein results from TCRdb running MiXCR on the multiplex PCR reads. The sample shows approximately 260,000 distinct CDR3 sequences, roughly 44% of them seen only once. The clonotype comes from a man aged 18-30 years with type 2 diabetes. This sequence joins TRBV29-1 and TRBJ1-1; tentatively, D is TRBD1 (5 bases). The sample taken for sequencing was peripheral blood mononuclear cells (PBMCs). The CDR3: CSVDRVSEAFF. The CDR3 nucleotides are TGCAGCGTTGACAGGGTTTCTGAAGCTTTCTTT.